The 22 T cell receptor beta chains presented below share a single source sample, sequenced in a study of blood T cells in healthy people across ages (dated by TCRdb to between 2014 and 2016). Preparation of the library involved 5' RACE. The reads were generated on an Illumina HiSeq 2500. The second PCR ran for about 7 to 11 cycles and used a J-beta primer mix along with a sample-barcoded 5' primer. The public reads were run again by TCRdb, first through fastp at Q25 and then through MiXCR, and only productive beta chains were kept. Entries that share a CDR3 protein sequence are merged under the most common genes and DNA. Counted in this sample were around 900,000 distinct CDR3 sequences; 25% to 35% of them appeared once. Together, the top ten hold approximately 15% of the sample. The source material was blood. The source is a woman over 75 in good health.

The chain is built from TRBV12-3 or TRBV12-4 and TRBJ2-7; 16 nucleotides line up with TRBD2. V was clipped by 5 bases and J by 7 bases; unmatched bases: 14. This CDR3 comprises 18 residues. This CDR3 is CASSDPGLAGGPHNEQYF. CDR3 nucleotides: TGTGCCAGCAGTGACCCGGGACTAGCGGGGGGGCCCCACAATGAGCAGTACTTC.

A note on this clonotype: A read error may explain this, as a much larger clone is one base away. The V gene is TRBV7-2, the J gene TRBJ2-5, with 9 positions matching TRBD1. J lost 11 bases, V lost 4 bases, and 14 bases had no gene match. The CDR3 extends over 15 amino acids. Germline V gene sequence: CDR1 SGHTA, CDR2 FQGNSA. This CDR3 reads CASSSSGTGINEQYF. Written as DNA, the CDR3 is TGTGCCAGCAGCTCCTCCGGGACAGGGATTAATGAGCAGTACTTC. The full variable domain, its missing parts supplied by reference TRBV7-2 and TRBJ2-5, is GAGVSQSPSNKVTEKGKDVELRCDPISGHTALYWYRQSLGQGLEFLIYFQGNSAPDKSGLPSDRFSAERTGGSVSTLTIQRTQQEDSAVYLCASSSSGTGINEQYFGPGTRLLVL.

This clonotype was seen ten or more times. V gene TRBV5-1 combines with J gene TRBJ2-1, with a weak D call TRBD1 (6 bases). The length of the CDR3 is 12 residues. Germline V gene data show CDR1 as SGHRS and CDR2 as YFSETQ. V lost 3 bases and J lost 10, with 11 bases in between. DNA for the CDR3: TGCGCCAGCAGCTCTCAGGGGTGGGAGCAGTTCTTC. Protein product: CASSSQGWEQFF.

About this clonotype itself: A much larger clone differs by one base, so this may be a read error. The rearrangement joins TRBV5-1 to TRBJ2-4; possibly TRBD1 for D (5 bases). The J call is doubtful: the DNA matches TRBJ2-7 better. Germline loops: CDR1 SGHRS, CDR2 YFSETQ. This CDR3 has 16 residues. CDR3 nucleotide sequence: TGCGCCGGCAGCTTGGGGCAGCCTCTGAGCTCCTACGAGCAGTACTTC. It yields the protein CAGSLGQPLSSYEQYF.

Of note for this clonotype: Being one base from a much bigger clone, this may be a read error. This chain uses TRBV11-2 with TRBJ1-2, with unresolved D. In germline, CDR1 is SGHAT, CDR2 FQNNGV. This CDR3 is built from 14 residues. CDR3 in amino acids: CANSLNGVGYGYTF. CDR3 sequence (DNA): TGTGCCAACAGCTTAAACGGAGTCGGGTATGGCTACACCTTC.

Concerning this clonotype itself: One base away lies a much larger clone, so this may be a sequencing read error. The chain joins TRBV28 to TRBJ1-6; D gene unclear. This CDR3 contains 15 residues. Germline lookup yields CDR1 MDHEN and CDR2 SYDVKM. The CDR3 coding sequence is TGTACCAGCAGTTTACCCTCAGGTTATAATTCACCCCTCCACTTT. Residues: CTSSLPSGYNSPLHF.

This clonotype was counted ten times or more. The V call is TRBV25-1, the J call TRBJ1-5, with 9 bases identical to TRBD1. Looked up from germline, CDR1 is MGHDK and CDR2 is SYGVNS. The V and J ends lost 3 bases and 5 bases, in that order; junction bases with no gene match: 5. The CDR3 length is 15 residues. Here the CDR3 DNA reads TGTGCCAGCAGTGACGGGACAGGGAAGGATCAGCCCCAGCATTTT. Protein product: CASSDGTGKDQPQHF. Together with reference TRBV25-1 and TRBJ1-5, the CDR3 gives the full variable domain: EADIYQTPRYLVIGTGKKITLECSQTMGHDKMYWYQQDPGMELHLIHYSYGVNSTEKGDLSSESTVSRIRTEHFPLTLESARPSHTSQYLCASSDGTGKDQPQHFGDGTRLSIL.

The sample holds a few counts of this clonotype. The J gene is TRBJ2-1, the V gene TRBV4-3, with TRBD2 as a possible D gene (5 bases). Germline CDR1 LGHNA, CDR2 YSLEER. The CDR3 runs 15 residues. Trimming took 4 bases from V and 3 from J, leaving 13 bases between them. The CDR3 here is CASSPQLDGYNEQFF. CDR3 DNA: TGCGCCAGCAGCCCCCAACTAGACGGCTACAATGAGCAGTTCTTC.

This clonotype was observed at least ten times. This rearrangement joins TRBV6-2 or TRBV6-3 to TRBJ1-2, with D possibly TRBD1 on 5 matching bases. Trimming cost V 6 bases and J 8 bases, with 16 bases left between them. CDR3 size: 13 residues. CDR1 MNHEY and CDR2 SVGEGT come from the germline V gene. CDR3 in amino acids: CASSQSGTGGYTF. The CDR3 DNA is TGTGCCAGCAGCCAGAGCGGGACGGGCGGCTACACCTTC.

This clonotype turned up a few times. The chain employs TRBV20-1 and TRBJ2-3; tentatively, D is TRBD1 (6 bases). This CDR3 region has 13 residues. V dropped 6 bases and J dropped 6 bases, with 16 bases sitting between them. CDR1 and CDR2 from the germline V gene are DFQATT and SNEGSKA (reference sequence). The DNA for the CDR3 is TGCAGTGCGTACAGGGTGGTAGGGGATACGCAGTATTTT. Protein sequence: CSAYRVVGDTQYF.

The rearrangement joins TRBV6-2 or TRBV6-3 to TRBJ2-6; D is undetermined. The V end was cut by 6 bases, the J end by 2 bases, with 14 bases between. The length of the CDR3 is 16 residues. Germline V lookup: CDR1 MNHEY, CDR2 SVGEGT. The CDR3 here is CASSTYGKAGANVLTF. CDR3 DNA sequence: TGTGCCAGCAGCACCTATGGGAAAGCTGGGGCCAACGTCCTGACTTTC.

In its sample, this clonotype was seen many times. The chain has TRBV7-2 and TRBJ1-1, with 9 bases that match TRBD1. The CDR3 covers 18 residues. Germline CDR1 is SGHTA and CDR2 is FQGNSA. The trim removed 2 bases at V and 0 bases at J, leaving 10 bases unmatched. CDR3 loop: CASSLRSGTGRLNTEAFF. Here the CDR3 DNA reads TGTGCCAGCAGCTTAAGATCCGGGACAGGGCGGCTGAACACTGAAGCTTTCTTT.

To note about this clonotype: This clone may be a read error of a much larger clone one base away. The CDR3 sequence: CASTASGAETQFF. The DNA for the CDR3 is TGCGCCAGCACGGCTAGCGGGGCAGAGACCCAGTTCTTC. The rearrangement uses TRBV10-2 and TRBJ2-1; 9 nucleotides line up with TRBD2. The germline gives CDR1 WSHSY, CDR2 SAAADI. Trimming cost V 7 bases and J 13 bases; bases outside gene matches: 11. The CDR3 loop spans 13 amino acids.

The V gene is TRBV7-2, the J gene TRBJ2-7; the match to TRBD1 covers 8 bases. With V trimmed by 4 bases and J by 13 bases, 12 bases remained unmatched. CDR1 SGHTA and CDR2 FQGNSA come from the germline V gene. There are 13 residues in the CDR3. CDR3 sequence reads: CASSSIGGDRCYF. In nucleotides, the CDR3 is TGTGCCAGCAGCTCGATTGGCGGGGACAGGTGCTACTTC.

This clonotype occurred many times. This sequence joins TRBV12-3 or TRBV12-4 and TRBJ1-2; D gene uncertain. The CDR3 runs to 16 residues. V lost 7 bases, J lost 6 bases, and 24 bases lay in between. The CDR3 region has the DNA TGTGCCAGCACCAGAACCCTGACTACTGGATGGGATGGCTACACCTTC. The encoded protein is CASTRTLTTGWDGYTF.

The gene calls are TRBV9 and TRBJ2-3, with D uncertain. In germline, CDR1 is SGDLS, CDR2 YYNGEE. The CDR3 runs 15 residues. V shed 3 bases and J shed 2 bases, with 13 bases lying between them. The CDR3 sequence is CASSAHPLPTDTQYF. CDR3 coding DNA: TGTGCCAGCAGCGCCCACCCGTTGCCCACAGATACGCAGTATTTT.

This clonotype occurred a few times. V usage is TRBV10-3 and J usage is TRBJ2-3; 8 positions match TRBD1. The CDR3 runs 14 residues. Germline CDR1 and CDR2: ENHRY and SYGVKD. V lost 6 bases to trimming and J lost 0 bases; unmatched junction nucleotides: 2. The DNA for the CDR3 is TGTGCCATCAGGGACAGGGCAAGCACAGATACGCAGTATTTT. Protein: CAIRDRASTDTQYF.

This clonotype was counted many times. The chain combines TRBV5-1 with TRBJ2-5; no clear D. CDR1 and CDR2 from the germline V gene are SGHRS and YFSETQ. CDR3 length: 12 amino acids. Trimming took off 0 bases at V and 11 bases at J, with 11 bases between the two ends. This chain's CDR3 is CASSLAMGTQYF. The CDR3 DNA follows: TGCGCCAGCAGCTTGGCCATGGGTACTCAGTACTTC.

This clonotype appeared many times. A clone one base away is much larger, so this may be a read error. This chain connects TRBV5-1 to TRBJ2-7; weak D call: TRBD1 (5 bases). Germline CDR1 reads SGHRS; CDR2 reads YFSETQ. V lost 0 bases to trimming and J lost 3 bases, with 10 bases between them. The CDR3 has 14 residues. The CDR3 DNA sequence: TGCGCCAGCAGCTTGGCAGGGAAAGGCTACGAGCAGTACTTC. Translating it yields CASSLAGKGYEQYF.

The gene calls are TRBV20-1 and TRBJ2-4; the match to TRBD1 covers 7 bases. Germline V CDR1 and CDR2: DFQATT, SNEGSKA (reference sequence). The CDR3 totals 11 residues. Unmatched junction bases numbered 3, after V lost 4 bases and J lost 9 bases. CDR3 DNA sequence: TGCAGTGCTAAACAGGGGACCATTCAGTACTTC. Protein sequence: CSAKQGTIQYF.

This clonotype was observed once. The chain recombines TRBV7-8 with TRBJ2-4; D is unclear. CDR1 and CDR2 (germline): SGHVS, FQNEAQ. Between the trimmed V and J ends, which lost 4 bases and 0 bases, there was a span of 4 bases. The CDR3 has 13 residues. The CDR3 protein is CASSWKAKNIQYF. CDR3 DNA sequence: TGTGCCAGCAGCTGGAAAGCCAAAAACATTCAGTACTTC.

This clonotype occurred many times. The chain combines TRBV9 with TRBJ2-7, with 8 positions matching TRBD2. This CDR3 region has 14 residues. V gave up 3 bases and J gave up 4 bases; unmatched junction bases: 6. In germline, CDR1 is SGDLS, CDR2 YYNGEE. The chain's CDR3 is CASSAGLGPYEQYF. Here the CDR3 DNA reads TGTGCCAGCAGCGCGGGACTAGGCCCATACGAGCAGTACTTC.